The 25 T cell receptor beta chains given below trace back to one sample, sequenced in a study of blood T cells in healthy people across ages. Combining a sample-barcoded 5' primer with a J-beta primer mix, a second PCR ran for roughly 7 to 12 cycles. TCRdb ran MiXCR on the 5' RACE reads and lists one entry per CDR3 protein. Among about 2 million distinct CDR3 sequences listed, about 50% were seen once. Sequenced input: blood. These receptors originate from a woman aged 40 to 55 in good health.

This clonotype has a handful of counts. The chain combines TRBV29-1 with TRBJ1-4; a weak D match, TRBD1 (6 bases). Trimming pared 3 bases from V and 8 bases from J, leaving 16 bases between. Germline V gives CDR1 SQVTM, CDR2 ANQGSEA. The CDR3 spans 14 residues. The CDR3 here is CSVDSPVGGEKLFF. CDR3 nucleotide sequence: TGCAGCGTTGATTCCCCGGTGGGGGGCGAAAAACTGTTTTTT.

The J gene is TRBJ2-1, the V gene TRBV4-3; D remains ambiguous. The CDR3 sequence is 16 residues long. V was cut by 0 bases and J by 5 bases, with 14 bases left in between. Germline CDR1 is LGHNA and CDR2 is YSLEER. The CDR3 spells CASSQDHIPRNNEQFF. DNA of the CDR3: TGCGCCAGCAGCCAAGATCACATACCCCGCAACAATGAGCAGTTCTTC.

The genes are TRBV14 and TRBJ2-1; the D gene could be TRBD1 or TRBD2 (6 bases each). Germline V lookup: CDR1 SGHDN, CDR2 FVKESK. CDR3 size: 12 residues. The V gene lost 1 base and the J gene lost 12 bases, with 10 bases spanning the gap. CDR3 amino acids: CASSQARGRQFF. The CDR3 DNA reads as TGTGCCAGCAGCCAAGCCCGGGGGCGGCAGTTCTTC.

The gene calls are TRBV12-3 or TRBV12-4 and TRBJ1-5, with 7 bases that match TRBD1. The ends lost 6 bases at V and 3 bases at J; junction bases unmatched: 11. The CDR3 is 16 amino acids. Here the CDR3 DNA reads TGTGCCAGCAGCCACCGGGACAGCGCTCCCAATCAGCCCCAGCATTTT. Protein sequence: CASSHRDSAPNQPQHF.

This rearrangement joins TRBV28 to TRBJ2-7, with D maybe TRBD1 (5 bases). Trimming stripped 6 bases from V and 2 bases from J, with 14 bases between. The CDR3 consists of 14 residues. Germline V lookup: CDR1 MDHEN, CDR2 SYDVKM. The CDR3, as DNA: TGTGCCAGCAGCCACCCTCGACAGACCTACGAGCAGTACTTC. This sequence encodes CASSHPRQTYEQYF.

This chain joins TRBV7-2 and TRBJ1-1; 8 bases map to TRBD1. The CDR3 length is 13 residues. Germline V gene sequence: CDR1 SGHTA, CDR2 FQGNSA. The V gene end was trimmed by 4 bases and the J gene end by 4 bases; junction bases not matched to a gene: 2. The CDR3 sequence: CASSYRGATEAFF. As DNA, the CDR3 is TGTGCCAGCAGCTACAGGGGGGCCACTGAAGCTTTCTTT.

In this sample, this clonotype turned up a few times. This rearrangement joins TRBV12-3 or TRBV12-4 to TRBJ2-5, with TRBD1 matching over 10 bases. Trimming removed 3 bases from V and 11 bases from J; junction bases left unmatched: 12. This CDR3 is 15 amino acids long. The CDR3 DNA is TGTGCCAGCAGTTTCTCCGGGACAGGGGCTCGTGAGCAGTACTTC. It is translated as CASSFSGTGAREQYF.

CDR3 DNA: TGCGCCAGCAGCTTGGCCGGGACAGGGCGGGCGGAGACCCAGTACTTC. Its translation: CASSLAGTGRAETQYF. V usage is TRBV5-1 and J usage is TRBJ2-5, with TRBD1 identical over 9 bases. From germline, CDR1 is SGHRS and CDR2 YFSETQ. V lost 0 bases and J lost 5; bases outside the gene matches: 8. The CDR3 runs 16 residues.

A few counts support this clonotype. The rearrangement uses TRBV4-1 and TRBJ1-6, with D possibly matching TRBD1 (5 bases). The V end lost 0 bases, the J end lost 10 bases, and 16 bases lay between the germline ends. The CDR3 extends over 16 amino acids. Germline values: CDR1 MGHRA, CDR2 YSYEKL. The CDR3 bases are TGCGCCAGCAGCCAAGACAGGGAGTTACGTTCCTCACCCCTCCACTTT. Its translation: CASSQDRELRSSPLHF.

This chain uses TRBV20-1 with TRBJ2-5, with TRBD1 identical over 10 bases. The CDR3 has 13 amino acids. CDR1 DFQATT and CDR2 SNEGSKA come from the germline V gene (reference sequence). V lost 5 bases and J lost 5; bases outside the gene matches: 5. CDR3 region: CSADRGQRETQYF. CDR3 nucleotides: TGCAGTGCTGACAGGGGGCAAAGGGAGACCCAGTACTTC.

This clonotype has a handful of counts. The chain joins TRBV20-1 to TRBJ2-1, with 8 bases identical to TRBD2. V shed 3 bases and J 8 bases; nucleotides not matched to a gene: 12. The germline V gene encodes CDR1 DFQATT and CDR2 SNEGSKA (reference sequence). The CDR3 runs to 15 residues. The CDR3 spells CSARTPGGRGDEQFF. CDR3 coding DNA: TGCAGTGCTAGGACTCCGGGGGGGCGGGGTGATGAGCAGTTCTTC.

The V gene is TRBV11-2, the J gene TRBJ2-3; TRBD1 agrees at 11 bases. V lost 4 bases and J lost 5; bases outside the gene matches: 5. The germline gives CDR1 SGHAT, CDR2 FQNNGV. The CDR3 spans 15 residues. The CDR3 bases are TGTGCCAGCAGCTCAGATGGGACAGGGGGAGATACGCAGTATTTT. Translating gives CASSSDGTGGDTQYF.

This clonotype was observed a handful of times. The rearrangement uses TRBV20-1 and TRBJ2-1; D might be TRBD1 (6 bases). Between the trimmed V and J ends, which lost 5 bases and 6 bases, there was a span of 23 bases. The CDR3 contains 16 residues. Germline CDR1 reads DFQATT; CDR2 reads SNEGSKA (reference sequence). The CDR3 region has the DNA TGCAGTGCTTTGAACAGGGAACTTCAGAGGGGCAATGAGCAGTTCTTC. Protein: CSALNRELQRGNEQFF.

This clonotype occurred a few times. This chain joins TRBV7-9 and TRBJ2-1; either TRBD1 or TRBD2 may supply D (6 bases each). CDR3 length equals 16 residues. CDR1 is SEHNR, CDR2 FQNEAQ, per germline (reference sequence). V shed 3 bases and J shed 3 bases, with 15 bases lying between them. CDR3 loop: CASSLSGRGDYNEQFF. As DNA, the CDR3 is TGTGCCAGCAGCTTGTCCGGTAGGGGGGACTACAATGAGCAGTTCTTC.

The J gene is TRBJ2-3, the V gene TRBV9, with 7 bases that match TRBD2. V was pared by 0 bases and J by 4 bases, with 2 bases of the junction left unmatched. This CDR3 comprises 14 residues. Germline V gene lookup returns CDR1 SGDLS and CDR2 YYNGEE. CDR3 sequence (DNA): TGTGCCAGCAGCGTAGGCGGGGGACCAGATACGCAGTATTTT. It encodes CASSVGGGPDTQYF.

The CDR3 is CASTTLETQYF. CDR3 DNA: TGTGCCAGCACCACATTGGAGACCCAGTACTTC. This chain links TRBV6-2 or TRBV6-3 with TRBJ2-5, with D unclear. The V gene lost 7 bases and the J gene lost 5 bases, with 8 bases spanning the gap. The CDR3 sequence is 11 residues long. The germline V gene encodes CDR1 MNHEY and CDR2 SVGEGT.

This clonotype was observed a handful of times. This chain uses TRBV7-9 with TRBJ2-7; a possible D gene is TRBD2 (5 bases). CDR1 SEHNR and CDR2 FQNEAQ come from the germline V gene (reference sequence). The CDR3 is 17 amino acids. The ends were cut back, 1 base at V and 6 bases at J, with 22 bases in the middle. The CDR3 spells CASSLVRTPSDTSEQYF. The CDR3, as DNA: TGTGCCAGCAGCTTAGTAAGGACTCCCTCTGATACCTCCGAGCAGTACTTC.

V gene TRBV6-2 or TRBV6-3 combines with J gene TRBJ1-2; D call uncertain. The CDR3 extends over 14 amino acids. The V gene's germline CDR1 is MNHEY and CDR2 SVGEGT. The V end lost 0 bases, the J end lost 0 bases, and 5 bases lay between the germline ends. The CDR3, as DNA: TGTGCCAGCAGTTACTCGGAATCTAACTATGGCTACACCTTC. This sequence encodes CASSYSESNYGYTF.

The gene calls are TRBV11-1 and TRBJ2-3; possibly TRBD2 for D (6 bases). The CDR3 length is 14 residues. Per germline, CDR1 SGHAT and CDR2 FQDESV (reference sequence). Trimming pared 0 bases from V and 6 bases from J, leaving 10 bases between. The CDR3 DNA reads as TGTGCCAGCAGCTTAGCACTAGCATGGGATACGCAGTATTTT. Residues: CASSLALAWDTQYF.

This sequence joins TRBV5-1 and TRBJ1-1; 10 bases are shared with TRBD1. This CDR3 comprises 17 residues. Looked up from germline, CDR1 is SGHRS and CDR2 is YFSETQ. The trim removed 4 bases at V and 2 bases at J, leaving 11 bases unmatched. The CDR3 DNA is TGCGCCAGCAGCCCGGGACAGGGGAGGTCGCGAAACACTGAAGCTTTCTTT. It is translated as CASSPGQGRSRNTEAFF.

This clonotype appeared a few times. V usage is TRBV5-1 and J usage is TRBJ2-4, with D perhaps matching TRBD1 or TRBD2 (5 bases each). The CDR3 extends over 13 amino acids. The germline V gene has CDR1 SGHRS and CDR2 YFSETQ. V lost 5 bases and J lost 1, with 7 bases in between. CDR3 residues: CASRGDAKNIQYF. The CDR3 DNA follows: TGCGCCAGCAGGGGGGATGCCAAAAACATTCAGTACTTC.

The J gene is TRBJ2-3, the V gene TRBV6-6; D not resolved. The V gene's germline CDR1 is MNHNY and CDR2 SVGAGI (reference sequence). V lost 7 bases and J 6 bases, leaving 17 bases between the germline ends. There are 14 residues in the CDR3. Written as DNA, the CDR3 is TGTGCCAGCAAACGCCTTAAGGGATCCGATACGCAGTATTTT. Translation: CASKRLKGSDTQYF.

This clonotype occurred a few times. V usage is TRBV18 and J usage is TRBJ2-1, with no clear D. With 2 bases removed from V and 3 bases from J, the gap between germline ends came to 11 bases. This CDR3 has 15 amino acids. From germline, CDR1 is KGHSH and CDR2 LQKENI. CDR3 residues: CASSPGLTDYNEQFF. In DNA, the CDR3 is TGTGCCAGCTCACCAGGCCTCACGGACTACAATGAGCAGTTCTTC.

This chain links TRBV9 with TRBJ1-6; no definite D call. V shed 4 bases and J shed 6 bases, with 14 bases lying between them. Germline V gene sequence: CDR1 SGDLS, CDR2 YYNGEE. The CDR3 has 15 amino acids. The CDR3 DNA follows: TGTGCCAGCAGCCCAAACAGCGCGACTAATTCACCCCTCCACTTT. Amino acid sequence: CASSPNSATNSPLHF.

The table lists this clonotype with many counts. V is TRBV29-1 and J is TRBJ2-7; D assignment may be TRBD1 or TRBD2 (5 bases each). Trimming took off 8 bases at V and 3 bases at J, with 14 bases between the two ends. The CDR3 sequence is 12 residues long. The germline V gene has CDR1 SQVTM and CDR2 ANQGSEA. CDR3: CSFGTANYEQYF. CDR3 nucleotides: TGCAGCTTTGGGACCGCTAACTACGAGCAGTACTTC.